The 8 T cell receptor beta chains listed next were all sequenced from one sample in a study of shared clonotypes between healthy human individuals. Assay used: immunoSEQ multiplex PCR; TCRdb lists only in-frame clones, some missing. This table has under 1,900,000 clones, 98% appearing once. The specimen was naive CD4+ T cells sorted from blood. Subset specified: CD45RA+ positively selected. These receptors were obtained from a man aged 25 to 40 in good health.

DNA for the CDR3: TGTGCCAGCTGCAGGGAGGCTGGGGCCAACGTCCTGACTTTC. Encoded protein: CASCREAGANVLTF. The rearrangement links TRBV7-2 to TRBJ2-6; perhaps TRBD2 as D (6 bases). The CDR3 totals 14 residues. V lost 8 bases and J lost 2, with 10 bases in between. Germline CDR1 reads SGHTA; CDR2 reads FQGNSA.

V and J are TRBV4-3 and TRBJ2-7; D is ambiguous. The germline V and J ends were trimmed by 1 base and 0 bases, with 10 bases remaining between them. The germline V gene has CDR1 LGHNA and CDR2 YSLEER. The CDR3 contains 15 residues. DNA for the CDR3: TGCGCCAGCAGCCAAGTAGGCGGCAGCTCCTACGAGCAGTACTTC. Its protein product is CASSQVGGSSYEQYF.

This chain joins TRBV15 and TRBJ2-1; 10 nucleotides line up with TRBD2. This CDR3 has 17 residues. CDR1 is LNHNV, CDR2 YYDKDF, per germline (reference sequence). Trimming took 1 base from V and 9 from J; bases not matched to a gene: 12. CDR3 bases: TGTGCCACCAGCAGAGGTGCCGGACTAGCGGCGTCTCGTGAGCAGTTCTTC. Translating gives CATSRGAGLAASREQFF.

The V call is TRBV19, the J call TRBJ2-7, with D uncertain. Germline CDR1 is LNHDA and CDR2 is SQIVND (reference sequence). The CDR3 is 13 amino acids. Between the trimmed V and J ends, which lost 5 bases and 1 base, there was a span of 9 bases. The CDR3 loop is CASSGQASYEQYF. DNA for the CDR3: TGTGCCAGTAGTGGGCAGGCATCCTACGAGCAGTACTTC.

The genes are TRBV28 and TRBJ1-5, with 9 bases lining up with TRBD1. CDR1 and CDR2 from the germline V gene are MDHEN and SYDVKM. J was trimmed by 1 base and V by 5 bases; bases with no gene match: 3. The length of the CDR3 is 15 residues. The CDR3 coding sequence is TGTGCCAGCAGTACAGGGGGCAGGAGCAATCAGCCCCAGCATTTT. It translates to CASSTGGRSNQPQHF.

The chain carries TRBV11-2 and TRBJ1-2, with D perhaps TRBD1 (5 bases). V was pared by 1 base and J by 3 bases, with 18 bases between. The germline V gene encodes CDR1 SGHAT and CDR2 FQNNGV. This CDR3 region has 17 residues. The CDR3 DNA reads as TGTGCCAGCAGCTTAGGGGGGAGGGGAGCGCCCCACTATGGCTACACCTTC. Encoded protein: CASSLGGRGAPHYGYTF.

V usage is TRBV28 and J usage is TRBJ2-4; perhaps TRBD2 as D (5 bases). Between the trimmed V and J ends, which lost 4 bases and 0 bases, there was a span of 22 bases. CDR3 length: 19 residues. Germline lookup yields CDR1 MDHEN and CDR2 SYDVKM. In DNA form, the CDR3 reads TGTGCCAGCAGTTCCCCCGTTGCCGGGAAGACGATAGCCAAAAACATTCAGTACTTC. Translated, it gives CASSSPVAGKTIAKNIQYF.

This clone has just one count. V usage is TRBV29-1 and J usage is TRBJ1-4; 7 bases line up with TRBD1. The CDR3 runs to 13 residues. The germline CDR1 and CDR2 sequences are SQVTM and ANQGSEA. V lost 0 bases and J lost 5; bases outside the gene matches: 0. CDR3 protein: CSVEEGGNEKLFF. The CDR3 region has the DNA TGCAGCGTTGAAGAAGGGGGCAATGAAAAACTGTTTTTT.